One and the same sample provided the 30 T cell receptor beta chains below, sequenced in a study of blood T cell repertoires in COVID-19. The repertoire was sequenced with immunoSEQ multiplex PCR; TCRdb's copy has only in-frame clones and lacks some. The sample yields 150,000 or so clones, more than 65% seen once. The sample was PBMCs or T cells enriched from blood (not recorded which). All receptors derive from a man in his fifties who had recovered from COVID-19.

The chain recombines TRBV11-2 with TRBJ2-7; D might be TRBD2 (5 bases). Germline lookup yields CDR1 SGHAT and CDR2 FQNNGV. Trimming pared 3 bases from V and 0 bases from J, leaving 9 bases between. The length of the CDR3 is 14 residues. The CDR3 here is CASSFERTSYEQYF. The CDR3 nucleotides are TGTGCCAGCAGCTTTGAGCGGACCTCCTACGAGCAGTACTTC.

This chain uses TRBV19 with TRBJ1-2; D gene uncertain. The V and J ends lost 6 bases and 7 bases respectively, with 6 bases between them. CDR1 is LNHDA and CDR2 is SQIVND in the germline V gene (reference sequence). The CDR3 has 10 residues. The CDR3 nucleotides read TGTGCCAGTAGCGGTGGTGGCTACACCTTC. Amino acids: CASSGGGYTF.

This chain connects TRBV5-1 to TRBJ2-7; a weak D match, TRBD1 (6 bases). V was trimmed by 4 bases and J by 2 bases, leaving 16 bases between them. Germline V lookup: CDR1 SGHRS, CDR2 YFSETQ. The CDR3 loop spans 15 amino acids. This CDR3 is CASSGRDTSPYEQYF. CDR3 nucleotide sequence: TGCGCCAGCAGCGGCCGGGACACTTCTCCCTACGAGCAGTACTTC.

The chain joins TRBV5-1 to TRBJ2-5, with D possibly matching TRBD1 (6 bases). Germline CDR1 SGHRS, CDR2 YFSETQ. V lost 8 bases, J lost 5 bases, and 19 bases lay in between. The CDR3 is made up of 14 amino acids. CDR3 loop: CASSNPGDMETQYF. CDR3 sequence (DNA): TGCGCCAGTTCGAATCCAGGGGACATGGAGACCCAGTACTTC.

The chain carries TRBV29-1 and TRBJ2-7, with 8 bases identical to TRBD2. The ends lost 5 bases at V and 5 bases at J; junction bases unmatched: 11. CDR1 is SQVTM, CDR2 ANQGSEA, per germline. The CDR3 runs to 14 residues. The CDR3 region is CSVQPGLVGDEQYF. The CDR3, as DNA: TGCAGCGTTCAACCGGGACTAGTTGGCGACGAGCAGTACTTC.

The chain carries TRBV19 and TRBJ2-7, with D maybe TRBD1 (5 bases). CDR1 LNHDA and CDR2 SQIVND come from the germline V gene (reference sequence). The V and J ends lost 1 base and 1 base respectively, with 8 bases between them. The CDR3 has 14 amino acids. The CDR3 is CASSIGQQSYEQYF. CDR3 DNA: TGTGCCAGTAGTATAGGACAGCAATCCTACGAGCAGTACTTC.

The CDR3 coding sequence is TGTGCCAGTAGTCCGGGGGGCAATCAGCCCCAGCATTTT. As protein: CASSPGGNQPQHF. The chain uses TRBV19 and TRBJ1-5; tentatively, D is TRBD1 (5 bases). CDR3 length: 13 amino acids. Germline loops: CDR1 LNHDA, CDR2 SQIVND (reference sequence). V lost 5 bases and J 2 bases, leaving 7 bases between the germline ends.

This clone was observed a handful of times. V usage is TRBV7-8 and J usage is TRBJ1-1; the match to TRBD1 covers 7 bases. V was pared by 5 bases and J by 4 bases, with 7 bases of the junction left unmatched. Germline CDR1 and CDR2: SGHVS and FQNEAQ. CDR3 length: 14 residues. As DNA, the CDR3 is TGTGCCAGCAGCCAGAGGACAGGTTTCACTGAAGCTTTCTTT. Amino acids: CASSQRTGFTEAFF.

The chain carries TRBV5-1 and TRBJ1-3; 8 nucleotides line up with TRBD1. The CDR3 extends over 15 amino acids. V shed 5 bases, J shed 2 bases, and the junction held 6 bases outside the gene matches. Per germline, CDR1 SGHRS and CDR2 YFSETQ. In DNA, the CDR3 is TGCGCCAGCAGGGACTCGACAGGGGCTGGAAACACCATATATTTT. Its protein is CASRDSTGAGNTIYF. Supplemented by reference TRBV5-1 and TRBJ1-3, the full variable domain reads KAGVTQTPRYLIKTRGQQVTLSCSPISGHRSVSWYQQTPGQGLQFLFEYFSETQRNKGNFPGRFSGRQFSNSRSEMNVSTLELGDSALYLCASRDSTGAGNTIYFGEGSWLTVV.

The chain couples TRBV5-1 to TRBJ1-6, with D tentatively TRBD1 (5 bases). Trimming removed 0 bases from V and 5 bases from J, with 9 bases in between. In germline, CDR1 is SGHRS, CDR2 YFSETQ. The length of the CDR3 is 15 residues. CDR3 protein: CASSLVGVDNSPLHF. The CDR3 coding sequence is TGCGCCAGCAGCTTGGTAGGGGTCGATAATTCACCCCTCCACTTT.

The chain carries TRBV9 and TRBJ2-3; 10 bases are a match to TRBD2. The CDR3 covers 16 residues. With 8 bases clipped from V and 4 bases from J, the junction kept 13 bases outside the gene matches. Germline V gene sequence: CDR1 SGDLS, CDR2 YYNGEE. The CDR3 DNA follows: TGTGCCAGTGCTTGGGCTAGCGGGGGAGCCGCAGATACGCAGTATTTT. It encodes CASAWASGGAADTQYF.

This clone was seen a single time. The rearrangement uses TRBV21-1 and TRBJ2-7; the D call TRBD1 from the table was never checked on the DNA. TRBV21-1 is a documented pseudogene. This CDR3 has 19 amino acids. CDR3 DNA: TGTGCCAGCAAGGAACGGGGTCAGACAGGGGCCCAAACCTCCTACGAGCAGTACTTC. Amino acids: CASKERGQTGAQTSYEQYF.

The J gene is TRBJ1-2, the V gene TRBV6-1; a possible D gene is TRBD1 (6 bases). Germline V gene data show CDR1 as MNHNS and CDR2 as SASEGT. Trimming took 2 bases from V and 4 from J, leaving 14 bases between them. This CDR3 spans 15 amino acids. CDR3 sequence (DNA): TGTGCCAGCAGTGAATTGTGGACAGTTATCTATGGCTACACCTTC. This gives the protein CASSELWTVIYGYTF.

V and J are TRBV5-1 and TRBJ2-7, with D possibly being TRBD1 (6 bases). The CDR3 runs 13 residues. Germline CDR1 and CDR2: SGHRS and YFSETQ. Trimming removed 3 bases at V and 4 bases at J, with 11 bases between. The CDR3: CASSWDDRYEQYF. For the CDR3, the DNA is TGCGCCAGCAGCTGGGATGACAGGTACGAGCAGTACTTC.

The J gene is TRBJ2-7, the V gene TRBV7-9; 9 nucleotides line up with TRBD2. The ends lost 5 bases at V and 0 bases at J; junction bases unmatched: 5. Germline V gives CDR1 SEHNR, CDR2 FQNEAQ (reference sequence). The CDR3 covers 15 residues. CDR3 bases: TGTGCCAGCAGCACCGGGACTAGCTTCTCCTACGAGCAGTACTTC. Residues: CASSTGTSFSYEQYF.

Details on this clone: A read error may produce the germline difference seen at one junction end. The chain links TRBV5-1 to TRBJ1-1; D perhaps matches TRBD1 (6 bases). The CDR3 consists of 15 residues. CDR1 and CDR2 (germline): SGHRS, YFSETQ. As DNA, the CDR3 is TGCGCCAGCAGCTTGGGACAGGCTGGGAACGCTGAAGCTTTCTTT. Translated: CASSLGQAGNAEAFF.

The chain joins TRBV18 to TRBJ2-3, with 10 bases aligning to TRBD2. Germline CDR1 reads KGHSH; CDR2 reads LQKENI. This CDR3 region has 18 residues. With 1 base clipped from V and 2 bases from J, the junction kept 9 bases outside the gene matches. The CDR3 loop reads CASSPLGRAGGSTDTQYF. The CDR3 bases are TGTGCCAGCTCACCACTAGGGCGAGCGGGAGGGTCCACAGATACGCAGTATTTT.

This chain joins TRBV9 and TRBJ1-3; D is possibly TRBD1 (6 bases). The germline CDR1 and CDR2 sequences are SGDLS and YYNGEE. The CDR3 contains 14 residues. V shed 6 bases and J shed 3 bases, with 13 bases lying between them. In nucleotides, the CDR3 is TGTGCCAGCACCCGGACAGTGGATGGAAACACCATATATTTT. Encoded protein: CASTRTVDGNTIYF. Variable domain in full (rest from reference TRBV9 and TRBJ1-3): DSGVTQTPKHLITATGQRVTLRCSPRSGDLSVYWYQQSLDQGLQFLIQYYNGEERAKGNILERFSAQQFPDLHSELNLSSLELGDSALYFCASTRTVDGNTIYFGEGSWLTVV.

The CDR3 bases are TGTGCCAGCAGTCTTCTCGTGGGAGGCAATCAGCCCCAGCATTTT. Translation gives CASSLLVGGNQPQHF. V is TRBV27 and J is TRBJ1-5; D uncertain. This CDR3 is 15 amino acids long. Germline CDR1 MNHEY, CDR2 SMNVEV (reference sequence). The germline V and J ends were trimmed by 5 bases and 2 bases, with 13 bases remaining between them.

The V and J genes are TRBV28 and TRBJ2-1; TRBD1 might be the D (5 bases). The ends were cut back, 6 bases at V and 0 bases at J, with 12 bases in the middle. The CDR3 is made up of 15 amino acids. CDR1 is MDHEN, CDR2 SYDVKM, per germline. Here the CDR3 DNA reads TGTGCCAGCAGCTCCCCCCAGGGCTCCTACAATGAGCAGTTCTTC. Translating it yields CASSSPQGSYNEQFF.

The chain links TRBV9 to TRBJ1-4; D call uncertain. The CDR3 has 15 residues. Between the trimmed V and J ends, which lost 0 bases and 3 bases, there was a span of 9 bases. Germline V CDR1 and CDR2: SGDLS, YYNGEE. The CDR3 protein is CASSVGVAANEKLFF. The CDR3 nucleotides are TGTGCCAGCAGCGTAGGGGTGGCGGCTAATGAAAAACTGTTTTTT.

V is TRBV7-9 and J is TRBJ2-7, with TRBD2 as a possible D gene (5 bases). The V gene's germline CDR1 is SEHNR and CDR2 FQNEAQ (reference sequence). The CDR3 covers 14 residues. With 5 bases removed from V and 0 bases from J, the gap between germline ends came to 11 bases. CDR3 coding DNA: TGTGCCAGCAGCATTAGCGCGTCCTCCTACGAGCAGTACTTC. Protein product: CASSISASSYEQYF.

The chain joins TRBV6-5 to TRBJ2-2, with 7 bases identical to TRBD1. The junction had 8 bases not matched to a gene; V was cut back by 6 bases and J by 4 bases. The germline gives CDR1 MNHEY, CDR2 SVGAGI. The CDR3 contains 15 residues. CDR3 residues: CASRSRQGTTGELFF. The CDR3 nucleotides are TGTGCCAGCAGATCTCGACAGGGTACCACCGGGGAGCTGTTTTTT.

The chain links TRBV4-2 to TRBJ2-7; possibly TRBD2 for D (6 bases). The CDR3 runs to 15 residues. CDR1 LGHNA and CDR2 YNFKEQ come from the germline V gene. Trimming took off 0 bases at V and 7 bases at J, with 16 bases between the two ends. CDR3 DNA sequence: TGTGCCAGCAGCCAAGAACCGGGAGTGAACTTGGAGCAGTACTTC. Protein product: CASSQEPGVNLEQYF.

The rearrangement uses TRBV2 and TRBJ2-2; D possibly corresponds to TRBD2 (6 bases). Germline V lookup: CDR1 SNHLY, CDR2 FYNNEI. The ends were cut back, 2 bases at V and 7 bases at J, with 14 bases in the middle. There are 15 residues in the CDR3. Here the CDR3 DNA reads TGTGCCAGCAGTGAATTTACTAGCATCGGCGGGGAGCTGTTTTTT. It specifies CASSEFTSIGGELFF.

J is TRBJ2-7 and V is TRBV11-2; D might be TRBD1 (5 bases). V was shortened by 7 bases and J by 0 bases, with 10 bases between the two germline ends. The germline V gene encodes CDR1 SGHAT and CDR2 FQNNGV. The CDR3 extends over 13 amino acids. DNA of the CDR3: TGTGCCAGCAACCGACAGAGCTCCTACGAGCAGTACTTC. It codes for CASNRQSSYEQYF. Based on the CDR3 plus reference TRBV11-2 and TRBJ2-7, the full variable domain is EAGVAQSPRYKIIEKRQSVAFWCNPISGHATLYWYQQILGQGPKLLIQFQNNGVVDDSQLPKDRFSAERLKGVDSTLKIQPAKLEDSAVYLCASNRQSSYEQYFGPGTRLTVT.

The J gene is TRBJ1-4, the V gene TRBV11-2; no clear D. Trimming took off 0 bases at V and 7 bases at J, with 6 bases between the two ends. The V gene's germline CDR1 is SGHAT and CDR2 FQNNGV. This CDR3 is built from 13 residues. In nucleotides, the CDR3 is TGTGCCAGCAGCTTAGATCGGGGTGAAAAACTGTTTTTT. Amino acids: CASSLDRGEKLFF.

The chain carries TRBV7-2 and TRBJ1-1; no reliable D call. The ends were cut back, 5 bases at V and 1 base at J, with 11 bases in the middle. Germline V gene lookup returns CDR1 SGHTA and CDR2 FQGNSA. The CDR3 loop spans 14 amino acids. The CDR3 DNA follows: TGTGCCAGCAGCCCACCGACAACGAACACTGAAGCTTTCTTT. Translating it yields CASSPPTTNTEAFF.

The chain carries TRBV2 and TRBJ2-7, with TRBD1 matching 8 bases. The CDR3 is 16 amino acids. V lost 4 bases, J lost 5 bases, and 13 bases stayed unmatched. Per germline, CDR1 SNHLY and CDR2 FYNNEI. The CDR3 here is CASSARTATGAHEQYF. CDR3 in DNA: TGTGCCAGCAGTGCCAGAACTGCGACAGGGGCCCACGAGCAGTACTTC. The whole variable domain, remainder taken from reference TRBV2 and TRBJ2-7, is EPEVTQTPSHQVTQMGQEVILRCVPISNHLYFYWYRQILGQKVEFLVSFYNNEISEKSEIFDDQFSVERPDGSNFTLKIRSTKLEDSAMYFCASSARTATGAHEQYFGPGTRLTVT.

The sample holds a few counts of this clone. Other DNA sequences in this sample translate to the same CDR3. This chain uses TRBV24-1 with TRBJ2-1; D perhaps matches TRBD1 (6 bases). The CDR3 spans 16 residues. Germline CDR1 is KGHDR and CDR2 is SFDVKD. Trimming took 4 bases from V and 0 from J, leaving 12 bases between them. CDR3: CATSEADSSSYNEQFF. As DNA, the CDR3 is TGTGCCACCAGTGAAGCGGACAGTAGCTCCTACAATGAGCAGTTCTTC.